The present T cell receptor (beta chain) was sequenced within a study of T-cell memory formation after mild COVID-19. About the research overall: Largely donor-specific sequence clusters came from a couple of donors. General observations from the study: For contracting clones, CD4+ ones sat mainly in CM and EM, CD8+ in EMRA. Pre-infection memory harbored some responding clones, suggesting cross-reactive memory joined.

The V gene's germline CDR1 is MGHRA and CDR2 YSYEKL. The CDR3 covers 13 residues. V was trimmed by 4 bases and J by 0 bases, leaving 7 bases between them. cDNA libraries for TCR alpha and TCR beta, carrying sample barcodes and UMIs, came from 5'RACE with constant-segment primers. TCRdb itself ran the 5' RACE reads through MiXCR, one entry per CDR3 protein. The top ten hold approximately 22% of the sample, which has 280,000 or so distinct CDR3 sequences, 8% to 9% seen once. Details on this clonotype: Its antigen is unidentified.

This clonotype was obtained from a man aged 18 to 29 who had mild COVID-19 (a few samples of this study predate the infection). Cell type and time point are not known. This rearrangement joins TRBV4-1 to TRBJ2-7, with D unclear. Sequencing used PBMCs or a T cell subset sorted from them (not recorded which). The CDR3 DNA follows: TGCGCCAGCAGCCCGATTGGCTCCTACGAGCAGTACTTC. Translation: CASSPIGSYEQYF.